This T cell receptor (beta chain) is from a study of blood T cell repertoires in COVID-19. In the original processing: Nucleated cell number was recorded as an estimate derived from reference gene primer amplification. Sequenced by immunoSEQ multiplex PCR; TCRdb stores in-frame clones only, minus some. V and J calls and clone size are those listed in that table; D and trimming were worked out from the DNA. This table holds 300,000 or so clones, about 85% found once. Germline V gene lookup returns CDR1 SGHVS and CDR2 FNYEAQ. The CDR3 extends over 16 amino acids. The junction had 11 bases not matched to a gene; V was cut back by 5 bases and J by 5 bases.

The chain links TRBV7-6 to TRBJ1-5, with 8 bases aligning to TRBD1. The sequencing input was PBMCs or T cells enriched from blood (not recorded which). This clonotype was obtained from a woman in her 30s who had recovered from COVID-19. This CDR3 is CASSPYRGGKDQPQHF. CDR3 sequence (DNA): TGTGCCAGCAGCCCCTACAGGGGGGGAAAGGATCAGCCCCAGCATTTT.